The 28 T cell receptor beta chains in this list originate from one sample, sequenced in a study of Graves' ophthalmopathy and Graves' hyperthyroidism. Amplification targeted the TCR beta CDR3 regions, with RNA transcripts as the source material. Second-round multiplex PCR followed a first-round RT-PCR using HTBI primers. TCRdb passed the multiplex PCR reads through MiXCR, listing each CDR3 protein once. The sample shows 350,000 to 450,000 distinct CDR3 sequences, roughly 20% of them seen only once. Sequencing was performed on peripheral blood. The receptor set was obtained from a woman under 30 with stable Graves' hyperthyroidism.

A remark on this clonotype: One base away lies a much larger clone, so this may be a sequencing read error. The chain is built from TRBV4-1 and TRBJ2-2; 12 bases are a match to TRBD2. J gave up 4 bases and V 4 bases, and 7 bases lay outside the gene matches. The length of the CDR3 is 17 residues. Germline CDR1 and CDR2: MGHRA and YSYEKL. Written as DNA, the CDR3 is TGCGCCAGCAGCCGAGCACTAGCGGGAGGCCTCACCGGGGAGCTGTTTTTT. This codes for CASSRALAGGLTGELFF.

This clonotype has a count of ten or more. The chain has TRBV6-1 and TRBJ2-5; D is undetermined. This CDR3 is built from 17 residues. CDR1 and CDR2 from the germline V gene are MNHNS and SASEGT. V was pared by 5 bases and J by 1 base, with 20 bases between. For the CDR3, the DNA is TGTGCCAGCAGTCAGAGACGCGCTGGACCACCCCAAGAGACCCAGTACTTC. This codes for CASSQRRAGPPQETQYF.

This clonotype was observed at least ten times. The rearrangement joins TRBV27 to TRBJ2-7; D is perhaps TRBD1 (5 bases). Trimming removed 3 bases from V and 3 bases from J, with 15 bases in between. The CDR3 sequence is 15 residues long. The V gene's germline CDR1 is MNHEY and CDR2 SMNVEV (reference sequence). The CDR3 protein is CASSLVGESFYEQYF. As DNA, the CDR3 is TGTGCCAGCAGTTTGGTAGGGGAAAGCTTCTACGAGCAGTACTTC.

The table lists this clonotype with many counts. This clone may be a read error of a much larger clone one base away. The chain joins TRBV6-2 or TRBV6-3 to TRBJ2-5, with 8 bases lining up with TRBD2. V dropped 10 bases and J dropped 6; count of bases not matched to a gene: 16. Germline CDR1 is MNHEY and CDR2 is SVGEGT. The CDR3 length is 15 residues. This CDR3 is CANNPYGSGNQTQYF. CDR3 DNA: TGTGCCAACAACCCCTACGGTAGCGGGAACCAGACCCAGTACTTC.

The table lists this clonotype with many counts. V is TRBV10-3 and J is TRBJ2-4; no definite D call. CDR1 is ENHRY and CDR2 is SYGVKD in the germline V gene. Trimming left V 0 bases short and J 5 bases short, with 2 bases between. This CDR3 region has 12 residues. In nucleotides, the CDR3 is TGTGCCATCAGTGAGTCCGAAAACATTCAGTACTTC. As protein: CAISESENIQYF.

This clonotype has ten or more counts. The chain links TRBV9 to TRBJ2-7; D perhaps matches TRBD1 (6 bases). Per the germline V gene, CDR1 is SGDLS and CDR2 is YYNGEE. V lost 1 base and J 0 bases, leaving 14 bases between the germline ends. The CDR3 spans 16 residues. The CDR3 nucleotides are TGTGCCAGCAGCGTAAGGGTTCCGGGACACTCCTACGAGCAGTACTTC. This codes for CASSVRVPGHSYEQYF.

CDR3 DNA sequence: TGTGCCAGCAGCTTACCAATGTCCCCGACCTACGAGCAGTACTTC. As protein: CASSLPMSPTYEQYF. The chain couples TRBV11-2 to TRBJ2-7; the D is unclear. This CDR3 is 15 amino acids long. CDR1 and CDR2 from the germline V gene are SGHAT and FQNNGV. V lost 2 bases and J lost 2, with 13 bases in between. The complete variable domain, with remaining parts taken from reference TRBV11-2 and TRBJ2-7, reads EAGVAQSPRYKIIEKRQSVAFWCNPISGHATLYWYQQILGQGPKLLIQFQNNGVVDDSQLPKDRFSAERLKGVDSTLKIQPAKLEDSAVYLCASSLPMSPTYEQYFGPGTRLTVT.

At least ten counts were recorded for this clonotype. This rearrangement joins TRBV19 to TRBJ1-1; maybe TRBD1 (6 bases). The V and J ends lost 6 bases and 2 bases respectively, with 13 bases between them. The CDR3 runs to 14 residues. Germline CDR1 LNHDA, CDR2 SQIVND (reference sequence). The CDR3 DNA reads as TGTGCCAGTAGGGGTCGACAGGCCAACACTGAAGCTTTCTTT. It is translated as CASRGRQANTEAFF.

This clonotype was detected many times. The chain couples TRBV27 to TRBJ2-5; D is perhaps TRBD2 (6 bases). V dropped 6 bases and J dropped 2 bases, with 7 bases sitting between them. Germline-derived CDR1 and CDR2 are MNHEY and SMNVEV (reference sequence). This CDR3 is built from 12 residues. The CDR3 loop reads CASRDYQETQYF. The CDR3 DNA is TGTGCCAGCAGGGACTATCAAGAGACCCAGTACTTC.

The sample holds many counts of this clonotype. The rearrangement joins TRBV28 to TRBJ1-1; maybe TRBD1 (5 bases). Germline lookup yields CDR1 MDHEN and CDR2 SYDVKM. V was shortened by 6 bases and J by 8 bases, with 10 bases between the two germline ends. The CDR3 has 11 residues. This chain's CDR3 is CASSRRQEAFF. CDR3 bases: TGTGCCAGCAGCCGAAGACAGGAAGCTTTCTTT. Complete variable domain (other parts from reference TRBV28 and TRBJ1-1): DVKVTQSSRYLVKRTGEKVFLECVQDMDHENMFWYRQDPGLGLRLIYFSYDVKMKEKGDIPEGYSVSREKKERFSLILESASTNQTSMYLCASSRRQEAFFGQGTRLTVV.

This clonotype was recorded many times. One base away lies a much larger clone, so this may be a sequencing read error. The CDR3 sequence is CASSYALSGLGNTGELSF. CDR3 nucleotide sequence: TGTGCCAGCAGTTACGCCCTCTCCGGACTAGGCAACACCGGGGAGCTGTCTTTT. The chain joins TRBV6-2 or TRBV6-3 to TRBJ2-2; 7 bases match TRBD2. The CDR3 has 18 amino acids. Looked up from germline, CDR1 is MNHEY and CDR2 is SVGEGT.

The chain carries TRBV20-1 and TRBJ1-5; D call uncertain. Germline CDR1 DFQATT, CDR2 SNEGSKA (reference sequence). CDR3 length equals 14 residues. V was shortened by 2 bases and J by 3 bases, with 11 bases between the two germline ends. CDR3 sequence (DNA): TGCAGTGCTAGAAAGGAGACCGACAATCAGCCCCAGCATTTT. Translation gives CSARKETDNQPQHF.

The chain employs TRBV6-1 and TRBJ2-7; 9 bases fit TRBD2. The V segment lost 6 bases and the J segment 3 bases; nucleotides outside the gene matches: 6. This CDR3 is built from 14 residues. Per the germline V gene, CDR1 is MNHNS and CDR2 is SASEGT. The CDR3 DNA is TGTGCCAGCAGGGCTAGCGGGGCCATCTACGAGCAGTACTTC. Translated: CASRASGAIYEQYF.

The rearrangement joins TRBV20-1 to TRBJ1-1; no definite D call. V lost 3 bases to trimming and J lost 3 bases, with 14 bases between them. The CDR3 runs 14 residues. Germline-derived CDR1 and CDR2 are DFQATT and SNEGSKA (reference sequence). The chain's CDR3 is CSARALGVDTEAFF. CDR3 DNA: TGCAGTGCTAGGGCCCTCGGGGTAGACACTGAAGCTTTCTTT.

At least ten counts were recorded for this clonotype. The J gene is TRBJ1-5, the V gene TRBV11-2, with unresolved D. The CDR3 loop spans 13 amino acids. V lost 5 bases and J 7 bases, leaving 12 bases between the germline ends. Per germline, CDR1 SGHAT and CDR2 FQNNGV. CDR3 nucleotide sequence: TGTGCCAGCAGCCCGCTTCCGGGGCAGCCCCAGCATTTT. It codes for CASSPLPGQPQHF.

This clonotype was detected ten times or more. V is TRBV9 and J is TRBJ2-6, with D unresolved. Germline assignment: CDR1 SGDLS and CDR2 YYNGEE. The CDR3 extends over 13 amino acids. Trimming took off 5 bases at V and 0 bases at J, with 3 bases between the two ends. The CDR3 region has the DNA TGTGCCAGCAGTGTCTCTGGGGCCAACGTCCTGACTTTC. The encoded protein is CASSVSGANVLTF.

At least ten counts were recorded for this clonotype. The chain carries TRBV27 and TRBJ1-5; perhaps TRBD1 as D (5 bases). The CDR3 is 13 residues long. The V and J ends lost 5 bases and 10 bases respectively, with 15 bases between them. Germline V lookup: CDR1 MNHEY, CDR2 SMNVEV (reference sequence). The CDR3 region has the DNA TGTGCCAGCAGTGCATTCCGGGGCGACCCCCAGCATTTT. It translates to CASSAFRGDPQHF.

Many counts were recorded for this clonotype. The chain combines TRBV20-1 with TRBJ1-2; D may be TRBD1 (5 bases). Trimming removed 3 bases from V and 5 bases from J, with 22 bases in between. The germline gives CDR1 DFQATT, CDR2 SNEGSKA (reference sequence). The CDR3 has 16 amino acids. Here the CDR3 DNA reads TGCAGTGCTAGGGGACCAAGGGCAGGACTTAAATATGGCTACACCTTC. This sequence encodes CSARGPRAGLKYGYTF.

This clonotype was observed a few times. V is TRBV10-3 and J is TRBJ1-1; a possible D gene is TRBD1 (6 bases). The CDR3 covers 13 residues. Trimming removed 6 bases at V and 6 bases at J, with 14 bases between. CDR1 is ENHRY, CDR2 SYGVKD, per germline. For the CDR3, the DNA is TGTGCCATCAGGACTCGGGGGGCCGCTGAAGCTTTCTTT. Its protein product is CAIRTRGAAEAFF.

CDR3 region: CASSMVVSRDGYTF. The CDR3, as DNA: TGTGCCAGTAGTATGGTGGTTTCGAGGGATGGCTACACCTTC. This rearrangement joins TRBV19 to TRBJ1-2; no clear D. V lost 3 bases and J lost 6, with 14 bases in between. This CDR3 contains 14 residues. Germline CDR1 is LNHDA and CDR2 is SQIVND (reference sequence). Using reference TRBV19 and TRBJ1-2 for the parts outside the CDR3, the full variable domain is DGGITQSPKYLFRKEGQNVTLSCEQNLNHDAMYWYRQDPGQGLRLIYYSQIVNDFQKGDIAEGYSVSREKKESFPLTVTSAQKNPTAFYLCASSMVVSRDGYTFGSGTRLTVV.

This clonotype was counted many times. The rearrangement joins TRBV6-1 to TRBJ1-1, with D hard to call. V lost 4 bases, J lost 1 base, and 7 bases lay in between. The CDR3 runs 13 residues. Germline-derived CDR1 and CDR2 are MNHNS and SASEGT. In DNA, the CDR3 is TGTGCCAGCAGTGCGGACGGGAACACTGAAGCTTTCTTT. Translated, it gives CASSADGNTEAFF.

This clonotype was counted many times. CDR3 in DNA: TGTGCCAGCACCCTAGGAGGGGCCAACGTCCTGACTTTC. This gives the protein CASTLGGANVLTF. The genes are TRBV2 and TRBJ2-6; D unclear. Germline V gene sequence: CDR1 SNHLY, CDR2 FYNNEI. Trimming removed 7 bases from V and 4 bases from J, with 8 bases in between. This CDR3 spans 13 amino acids.

This clonotype was seen repeatedly, ten times or more. The chain recombines TRBV19 with TRBJ1-5, with 7 positions matching TRBD1. The length of the CDR3 is 14 residues. Germline V lookup: CDR1 LNHDA, CDR2 SQIVND (reference sequence). The J segment lost 2 bases and the V segment lost 10 bases, leaving 8 bases of the junction unmatched. CDR3 protein: CATRRQGGNQPQHF. CDR3 coding DNA: TGTGCCACCCGTCGACAGGGTGGCAATCAGCCCCAGCATTTT.

This clonotype showed up just a few times. A read error may account for a junction end that differs from germline. V usage is TRBV4-1 and J usage is TRBJ2-1; perhaps TRBD2 as D (6 bases). The CDR3 extends over 15 amino acids. Germline CDR1 reads MGHRA; CDR2 reads YSYEKL. Written as DNA, the CDR3 is TGCGCCAGCAGCCAAGTAGCGGTCTCCTACAATGAGAAGTTCTTC. This sequence encodes CASSQVAVSYNEKFF.

This clonotype was seen ten or more times. This chain joins TRBV20-1 and TRBJ2-7; D ambiguous. Germline CDR1 and CDR2: DFQATT and SNEGSKA (reference sequence). V lost 3 bases to trimming and J lost 3 bases, with 3 bases between them. The CDR3 has 10 residues. This CDR3 reads CSASGYEQYF. The CDR3 region has the DNA TGCAGTGCTAGCGGCTACGAGCAGTACTTC.

This clonotype was recorded at least ten times. J is TRBJ2-7 and V is TRBV19; TRBD1 agrees at 8 bases. The CDR3 extends over 14 amino acids. Germline CDR1 reads LNHDA; CDR2 reads SQIVND (reference sequence). The J segment lost 2 bases and the V segment lost 6 bases, leaving 6 bases of the junction unmatched. DNA for the CDR3: TGTGCCAGTAGCTTGACAGGGGTCCCCTACGAGCAGTACTTC. The encoded protein is CASSLTGVPYEQYF.

This clonotype was observed a handful of times. The chain combines TRBV5-1 with TRBJ1-1, with D possibly being TRBD1 (6 bases). The germline V gene encodes CDR1 SGHRS and CDR2 YFSETQ. The CDR3 spans 15 residues. Trimming stripped 0 bases from V and 4 bases from J, with 13 bases between. Here the CDR3 DNA reads TGCGCCAGCAGCTTGGTGGCAGGCAGGGGCACTGAAGCTTTCTTT. As protein: CASSLVAGRGTEAFF.

This clonotype was seen a handful of times. The CDR3, as DNA: TGTGCCAGCAGGAGAGACAGGGGGCATTACGAGCAGTACTTC. It encodes CASRRDRGHYEQYF. V usage is TRBV6-1 and J usage is TRBJ2-7; 10 bases agree with TRBD1. CDR1 is MNHNS, CDR2 SASEGT, per germline. This CDR3 region has 14 residues. The ends lost 6 bases at V and 4 bases at J; junction bases unmatched: 6.